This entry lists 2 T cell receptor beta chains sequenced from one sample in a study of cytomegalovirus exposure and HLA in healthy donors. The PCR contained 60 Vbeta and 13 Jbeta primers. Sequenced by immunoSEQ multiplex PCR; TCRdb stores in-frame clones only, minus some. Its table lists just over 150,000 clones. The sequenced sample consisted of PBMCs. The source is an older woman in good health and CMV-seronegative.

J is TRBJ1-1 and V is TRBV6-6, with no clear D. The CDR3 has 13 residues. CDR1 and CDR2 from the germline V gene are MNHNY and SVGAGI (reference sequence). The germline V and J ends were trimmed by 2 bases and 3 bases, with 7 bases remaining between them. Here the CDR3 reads CASSYLEDTEAFF. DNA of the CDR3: TGTGCCAGCAGTTACCTGGAGGACACTGAAGCTTTCTTT.

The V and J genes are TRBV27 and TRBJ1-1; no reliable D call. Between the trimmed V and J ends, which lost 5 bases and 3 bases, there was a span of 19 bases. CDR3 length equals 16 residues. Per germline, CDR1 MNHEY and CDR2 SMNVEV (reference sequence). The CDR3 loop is CASSPYRHSPDTEAFF. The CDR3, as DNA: TGTGCCAGCAGTCCCTACCGACACTCTCCGGACACTGAAGCTTTCTTT.